This TCR beta chain comes out of a study of shared clonotypes between healthy human individuals. Only in-frame clones appear in the TCRdb table, and some are missing; sequencing was by immunoSEQ multiplex PCR. The sample contains 2 million to 2.5 million clones, nearly 97% of which appear only once. CDR3 length: 15 amino acids. The V and J ends lost 0 bases and 5 bases, in that order; junction bases with no gene match: 1. Per germline, CDR1 SGHTA and CDR2 FQGNSA. Sample: naive CD4+ T cells sorted from blood. Subset of the sample: CD45RA+ positively selected. The sequence derives from a man aged 18-30 years in good health. This chain joins TRBV7-2 and TRBJ1-6; 7 bases agree with TRBD1. Here the CDR3 DNA reads TGTGCCAGCAGCTTAGCCCAGGGGGATAATTCACCCCTCCACTTT. It is translated as CASSLAQGDNSPLHF.